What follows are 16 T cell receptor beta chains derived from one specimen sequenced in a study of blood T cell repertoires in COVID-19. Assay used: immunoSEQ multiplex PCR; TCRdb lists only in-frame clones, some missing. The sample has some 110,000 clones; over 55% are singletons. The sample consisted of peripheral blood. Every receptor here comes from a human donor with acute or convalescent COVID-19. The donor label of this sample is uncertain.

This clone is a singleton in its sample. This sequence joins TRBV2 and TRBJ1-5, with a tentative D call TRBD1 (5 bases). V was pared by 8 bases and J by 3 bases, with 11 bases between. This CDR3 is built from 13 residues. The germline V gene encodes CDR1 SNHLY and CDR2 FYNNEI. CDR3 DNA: TGTGCCAGCCTTCAGACAGCCAATCAGCCCCAGCATTTT. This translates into CASLQTANQPQHF.

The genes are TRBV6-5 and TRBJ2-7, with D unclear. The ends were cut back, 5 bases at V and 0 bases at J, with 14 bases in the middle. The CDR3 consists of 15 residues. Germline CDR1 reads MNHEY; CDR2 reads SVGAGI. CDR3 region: CASSKNSISSYEQYV. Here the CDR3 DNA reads TGTGCCAGCAGTAAAAACAGCATAAGCTCCTACGAGCAGTACGTC.

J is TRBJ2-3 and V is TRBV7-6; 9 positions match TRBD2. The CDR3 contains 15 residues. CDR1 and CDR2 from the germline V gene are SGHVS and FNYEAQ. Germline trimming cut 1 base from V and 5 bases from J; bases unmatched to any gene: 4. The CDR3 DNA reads TGTGCCAGCAGCTTAGTCGCGGGGGGGAGAGATACGCAGTATTTT. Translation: CASSLVAGGRDTQYF.

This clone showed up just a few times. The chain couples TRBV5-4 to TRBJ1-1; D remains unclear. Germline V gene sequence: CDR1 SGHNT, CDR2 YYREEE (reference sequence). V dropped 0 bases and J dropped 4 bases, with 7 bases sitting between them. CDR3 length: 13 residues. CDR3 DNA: TGTGCCAGCAGCTTGGAAGTCGGCACTGAAGCTTTCTTT. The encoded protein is CASSLEVGTEAFF.

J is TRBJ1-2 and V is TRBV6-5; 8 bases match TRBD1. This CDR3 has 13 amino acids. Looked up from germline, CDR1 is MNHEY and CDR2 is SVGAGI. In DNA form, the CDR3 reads TGTGCTACCGGGACAGGCTTGAACTATGGCTACACCTTC. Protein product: CATGTGLNYGYTF.

In DNA, the CDR3 is TGTGCCAGCAGTTTAAACAACTATAATTCACCCCTCCACTTT. Translation: CASSLNNYNSPLHF. The gene calls are TRBV27 and TRBJ1-6; D ambiguous. The CDR3 loop spans 14 amino acids. Germline CDR1 MNHEY, CDR2 SMNVEV (reference sequence). V lost 2 bases to trimming and J lost 3 bases, with 5 bases between them.

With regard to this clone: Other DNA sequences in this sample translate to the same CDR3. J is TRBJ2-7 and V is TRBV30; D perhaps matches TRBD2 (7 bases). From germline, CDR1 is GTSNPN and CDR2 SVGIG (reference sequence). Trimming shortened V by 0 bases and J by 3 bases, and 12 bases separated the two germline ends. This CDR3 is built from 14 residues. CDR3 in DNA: TGTGCCTGGAGTGTTGGGCGGGGGCACTACGAGCAGTACTTC. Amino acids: CAWSVGRGHYEQYF. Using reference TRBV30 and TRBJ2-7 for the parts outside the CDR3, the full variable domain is SQTIHQWPATLVQPVGSPLSLECTVEGTSNPNLYWYRQAAGRGLQLLFYSVGIGQISSEVPQNLSASRPQDRQFILSSKKLLLSDSGFYLCAWSVGRGHYEQYFGPGTRLTVT.

This chain's CDR3 is CASSLGQGAQPQHF. For the CDR3, the DNA is TGTGCCAGCAGTTTAGGACAGGGGGCTCAGCCCCAGCATTTT. The genes are TRBV27 and TRBJ1-5; 11 nucleotides line up with TRBD1. Trimming cost V 2 bases and J 6 bases; bases outside gene matches: 0. Germline V lookup: CDR1 MNHEY, CDR2 SMNVEV (reference sequence). There are 14 residues in the CDR3.

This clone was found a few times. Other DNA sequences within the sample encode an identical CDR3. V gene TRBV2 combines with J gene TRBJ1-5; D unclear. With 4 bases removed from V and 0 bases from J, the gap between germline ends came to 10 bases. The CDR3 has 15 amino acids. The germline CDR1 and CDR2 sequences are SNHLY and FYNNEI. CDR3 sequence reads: CASSVEGGSNQPQHF. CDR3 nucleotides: TGTGCCAGCAGTGTTGAGGGTGGTAGCAATCAGCCCCAGCATTTT. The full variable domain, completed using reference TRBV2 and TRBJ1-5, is EPEVTQTPSHQVTQMGQEVILRCVPISNHLYFYWYRQILGQKVEFLVSFYNNEISEKSEIFDDQFSVERPDGSNFTLKIRSTKLEDSAMYFCASSVEGGSNQPQHFGDGTRLSIL.

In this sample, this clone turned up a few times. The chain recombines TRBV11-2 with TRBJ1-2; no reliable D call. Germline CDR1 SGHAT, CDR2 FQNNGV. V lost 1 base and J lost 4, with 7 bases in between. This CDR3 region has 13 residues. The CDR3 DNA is TGTGCCAGCAGCTTAGGCCTAGCCTATGGCTACACCTTC. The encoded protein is CASSLGLAYGYTF.

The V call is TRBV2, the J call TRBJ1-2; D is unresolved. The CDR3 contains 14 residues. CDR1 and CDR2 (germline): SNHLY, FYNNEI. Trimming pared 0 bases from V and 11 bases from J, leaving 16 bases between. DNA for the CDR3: TGTGCCAGCAGTGAAGCGCCGTCAACGCCCGGTTACACCTTC. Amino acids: CASSEAPSTPGYTF.

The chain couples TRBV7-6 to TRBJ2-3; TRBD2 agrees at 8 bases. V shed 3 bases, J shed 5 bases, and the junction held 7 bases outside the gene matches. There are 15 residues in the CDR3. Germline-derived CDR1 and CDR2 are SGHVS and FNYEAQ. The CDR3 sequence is CASSFGRGGGDTQYF. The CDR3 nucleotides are TGTGCCAGCAGCTTCGGGAGGGGGGGCGGAGATACGCAGTATTTT.

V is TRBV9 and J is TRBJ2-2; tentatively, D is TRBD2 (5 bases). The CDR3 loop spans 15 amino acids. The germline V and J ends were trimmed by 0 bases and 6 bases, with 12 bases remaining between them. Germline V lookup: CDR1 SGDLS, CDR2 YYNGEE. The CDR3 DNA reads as TGTGCCAGCAGCGTAGGTGGACTCAATCCCGGGGAGCTGTTTTTT. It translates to CASSVGGLNPGELFF.

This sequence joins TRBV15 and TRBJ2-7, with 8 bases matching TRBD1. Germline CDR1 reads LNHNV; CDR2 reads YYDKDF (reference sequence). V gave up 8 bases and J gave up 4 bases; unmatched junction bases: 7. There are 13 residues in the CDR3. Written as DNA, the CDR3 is TGTGCCACCGCGGACAGGGATAAGTACGAGCAGTACTTC. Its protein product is CATADRDKYEQYF.

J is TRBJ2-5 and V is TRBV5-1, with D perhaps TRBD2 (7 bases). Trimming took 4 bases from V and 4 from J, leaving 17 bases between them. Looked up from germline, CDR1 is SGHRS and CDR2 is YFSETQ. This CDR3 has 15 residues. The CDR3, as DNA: TGCGCCAGCAGCCCCTCGGGGGGCCAAAGAGAGACCCAGTACTTC. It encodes CASSPSGGQRETQYF.

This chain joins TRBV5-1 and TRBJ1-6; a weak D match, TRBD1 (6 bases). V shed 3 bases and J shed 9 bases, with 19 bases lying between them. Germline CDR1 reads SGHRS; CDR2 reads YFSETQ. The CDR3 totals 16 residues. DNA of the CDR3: TGCGCCAGCAGCTCCGGTCAACAGGGAATAGGTTCACCCCTCCACTTT. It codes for CASSSGQQGIGSPLHF.